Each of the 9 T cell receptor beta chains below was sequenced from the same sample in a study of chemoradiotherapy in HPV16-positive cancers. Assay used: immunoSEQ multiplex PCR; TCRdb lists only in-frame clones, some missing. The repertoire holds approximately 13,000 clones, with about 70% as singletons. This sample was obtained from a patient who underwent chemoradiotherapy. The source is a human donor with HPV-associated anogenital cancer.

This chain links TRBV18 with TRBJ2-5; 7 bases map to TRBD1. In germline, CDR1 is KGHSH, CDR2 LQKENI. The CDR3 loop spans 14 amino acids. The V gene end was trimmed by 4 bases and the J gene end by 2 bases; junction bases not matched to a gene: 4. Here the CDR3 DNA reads TGTGCCAGCTCACGGGGACAGACGCAAGAGACCCAGTACTTC. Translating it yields CASSRGQTQETQYF.

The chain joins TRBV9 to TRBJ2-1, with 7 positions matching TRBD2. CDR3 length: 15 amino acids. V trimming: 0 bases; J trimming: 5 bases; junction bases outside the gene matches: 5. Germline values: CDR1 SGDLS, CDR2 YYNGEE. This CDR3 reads CASSVAGTTHNEQFF. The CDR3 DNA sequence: TGTGCCAGCAGCGTAGCCGGGACTACTCACAATGAGCAGTTCTTC.

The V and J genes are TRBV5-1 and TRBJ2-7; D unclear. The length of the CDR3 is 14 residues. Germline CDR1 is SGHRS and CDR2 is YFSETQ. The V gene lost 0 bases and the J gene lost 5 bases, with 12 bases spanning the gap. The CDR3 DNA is TGCGCCAGCAGCTTGGGCGAAATCAGCGACGAGCAGTACTTC. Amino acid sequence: CASSLGEISDEQYF.

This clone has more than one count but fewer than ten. CDR3 loop: CASTLRPLRTGGLDEQFF. In DNA form, the CDR3 reads TGTGCCAGCACTCTTAGGCCCTTAAGGACAGGGGGCTTGGATGAGCAGTTCTTC. The chain recombines TRBV27 with TRBJ2-1, with 11 bases fitting TRBD1. The CDR3 sequence is 18 residues long. With 7 bases clipped from V and 8 bases from J, the junction kept 19 bases outside the gene matches. The germline V gene has CDR1 MNHEY and CDR2 SMNVEV (reference sequence).

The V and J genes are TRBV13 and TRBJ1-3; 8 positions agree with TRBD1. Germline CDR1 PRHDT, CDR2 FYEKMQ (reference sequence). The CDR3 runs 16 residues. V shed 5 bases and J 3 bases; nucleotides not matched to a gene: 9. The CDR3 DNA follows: TGTGCCAGCAGCACGAGAGGACAGGGTATTGGAAACACCATATATTTT. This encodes CASSTRGQGIGNTIYF.

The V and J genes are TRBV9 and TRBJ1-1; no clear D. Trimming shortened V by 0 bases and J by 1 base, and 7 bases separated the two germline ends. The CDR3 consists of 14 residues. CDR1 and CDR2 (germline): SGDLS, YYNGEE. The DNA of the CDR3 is TGTGCCAGCAGCGTAGGGCGAACGAACACTGAAGCTTTCTTT. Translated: CASSVGRTNTEAFF.

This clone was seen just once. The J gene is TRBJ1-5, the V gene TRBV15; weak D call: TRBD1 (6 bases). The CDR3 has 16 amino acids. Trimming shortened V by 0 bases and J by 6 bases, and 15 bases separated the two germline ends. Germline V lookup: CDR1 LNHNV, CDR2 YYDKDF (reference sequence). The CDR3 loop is CATSRDPGWGAQPQHF. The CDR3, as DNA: TGTGCCACCAGCAGAGACCCGGGGTGGGGGGCTCAGCCCCAGCATTTT.

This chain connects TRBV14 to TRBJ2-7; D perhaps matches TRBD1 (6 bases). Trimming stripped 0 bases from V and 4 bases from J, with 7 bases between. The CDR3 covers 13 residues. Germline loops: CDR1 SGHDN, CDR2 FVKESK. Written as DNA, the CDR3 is TGTGCCAGCAGCCAAGACACAGGGTACGAGCAGTACTTC. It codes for CASSQDTGYEQYF.

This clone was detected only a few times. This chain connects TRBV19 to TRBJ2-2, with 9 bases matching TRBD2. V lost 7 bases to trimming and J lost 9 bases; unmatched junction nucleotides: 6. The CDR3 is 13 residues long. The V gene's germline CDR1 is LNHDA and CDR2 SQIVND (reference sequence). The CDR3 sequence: CASNKREVRELFF. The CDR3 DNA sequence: TGTGCCAGTAACAAGCGGGAGGTGCGGGAGCTGTTTTTT. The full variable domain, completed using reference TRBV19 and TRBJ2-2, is DGGITQSPKYLFRKEGQNVTLSCEQNLNHDAMYWYRQDPGQGLRLIYYSQIVNDFQKGDIAEGYSVSREKKESFPLTVTSAQKNPTAFYLCASNKREVRELFFGEGSRLTVL.